This is a list of T cell receptor beta chains from one sample in a study of human T cells and chemical hapten exposure. TCRdb re-analysed the RACE reads in MiXCR, keeping a single row per CDR3 protein. The repertoire holds roughly 200,000 distinct CDR3 sequences, with 20% to 25% as singletons. Sequencing was performed on whole blood, taken in connection with sensitization to the hapten diphenylcyclopropenone (DPC). Receptors originate from a woman between 45 and 60 years old with alopecia areata. Some clones in this sample may be carry-over from other donors' samples. The conserved cysteine and the conserved F or W are not part of the CDR3 here. Fields, in order: D gene, J gene, V gene, CDR3 protein. D genes are given only for firm matches.

D: .
J: TRBJ2-2
V: TRBV18
CDR3: ASSPGTGELF

D: TRBD1
J: TRBJ1-5
V: TRBV18
CDR3: ASTTNGQGIQPQH

D: .
J: TRBJ1-2
V: TRBV20-1
CDR3: SASPFIRRGGYT

D: .
J: TRBJ2-2
V: TRBV12-3/TRBV12-4
CDR3: ASSLAGRVGTGELF

D: .
J: TRBJ1-1
V: TRBV5-1
CDR3: ASSLELWTEAF

D: TRBD2
J: TRBJ2-7
V: TRBV2
CDR3: ASSELAGVVYEQY

D: .
J: TRBJ2-7
V: TRBV5-1
CDR3: ASSFRDERY

D: TRBD1
J: TRBJ2-5
V: TRBV5-4
CDR3: ASSLVPGQGDAKTQY

D: .
J: TRBJ2-7
V: TRBV29-1
CDR3: SVGKGKGSYEQY

D: TRBD1
J: TRBJ2-1
V: TRBV5-5
CDR3: ASSPGTGSYNEQF

D: .
J: TRBJ2-3
V: TRBV29-1
CDR3: SVVRAGDTQY

D: TRBD1
J: TRBJ1-2
V: TRBV5-1
CDR3: ASSGYGQATYGYT

D: .
J: TRBJ1-1
V: TRBV18
CDR3: ASSINLKDTEAF

D: .
J: TRBJ1-2
V: TRBV7-9
CDR3: ASSLYQNYGYT

D: TRBD2
J: TRBJ2-3
V: TRBV12-3/TRBV12-4
CDR3: ASSKLAGGTDTQY

D: .
J: TRBJ1-3
V: TRBV7-2
CDR3: ASSLGGSGRVGNTIY

D: TRBD1
J: TRBJ1-2
V: TRBV29-1
CDR3: SVYGGTGYGYT

D: .
J: TRBJ2-1
V: TRBV6-1
CDR3: ASSDQGLNEQF

D: TRBD2
J: TRBJ2-3
V: TRBV2
CDR3: ASATSGRTDTQY

D: .
J: TRBJ2-3
V: TRBV29-1
CDR3: SACTALLSDTQY

D: .
J: TRBJ2-2
V: TRBV29-1
CDR3: SVVPLEVRNTGELF

D: TRBD2
J: TRBJ2-1
V: TRBV2
CDR3: ASGTGTSGANEQF

D: .
J: TRBJ2-1
V: TRBV19
CDR3: ASRPRGGNEQF

D: .
J: TRBJ1-1
V: TRBV12-3/TRBV12-4
CDR3: ASSLAMNTEAF

D: .
J: TRBJ1-5
V: TRBV10-3
CDR3: AISESGQGGQPQH

D: TRBD1
J: TRBJ2-3
V: TRBV24-1
CDR3: ATSDYGTGEDTQY

D: TRBD2
J: TRBJ2-3
V: TRBV7-2
CDR3: ASSLVLAGALSSTDTQY

D: TRBD2
J: TRBJ2-3
V: TRBV29-1
CDR3: SVLAGSDTQY

D: TRBD1
J: TRBJ1-4
V: TRBV20-1
CDR3: SARPGQPNEKLF

D: .
J: TRBJ2-3
V: TRBV24-1
CDR3: ATSDPTSYTDTQY

D: .
J: TRBJ2-7
V: TRBV5-1
CDR3: ASSSFGTYEQY

D: TRBD2
J: TRBJ2-5
V: TRBV20-1
CDR3: SAPRTSGPETQY

D: .
J: TRBJ1-1
V: TRBV10-3
CDR3: AVNRELWGNTEAF

D: .
J: TRBJ2-5
V: TRBV2
CDR3: ASSPTETQY

D: .
J: TRBJ2-7
V: TRBV5-1
CDR3: ASSLEGLYEQY

D: .
J: TRBJ2-7
V: TRBV5-5
CDR3: ASVGRSYEQY

D: TRBD1
J: TRBJ2-1
V: TRBV3-1
CDR3: ASSQERTGGASYNEQF

D: .
J: TRBJ2-1
V: TRBV5-1
CDR3: ASSLGTAEDLLQF

D: .
J: TRBJ2-4
V: TRBV28
CDR3: ASSFGGAKNIQY

D: TRBD1
J: TRBJ2-7
V: TRBV2
CDR3: ASSEANRGVEQY

D: .
J: TRBJ2-1
V: TRBV5-1
CDR3: ASSLGGRDNEQF